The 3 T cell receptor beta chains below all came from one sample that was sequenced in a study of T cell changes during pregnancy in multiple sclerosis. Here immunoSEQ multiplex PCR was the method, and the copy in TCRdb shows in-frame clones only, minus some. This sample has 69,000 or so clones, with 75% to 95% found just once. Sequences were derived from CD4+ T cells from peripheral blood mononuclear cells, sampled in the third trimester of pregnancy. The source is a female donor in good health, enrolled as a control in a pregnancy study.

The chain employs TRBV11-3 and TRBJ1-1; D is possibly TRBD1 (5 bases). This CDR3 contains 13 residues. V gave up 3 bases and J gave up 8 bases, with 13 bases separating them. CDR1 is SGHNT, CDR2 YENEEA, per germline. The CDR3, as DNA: TGTGCCAGCAGCTTTGTGACAGATGCCGAAGCTTTCTTT. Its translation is CASSFVTDAEAFF. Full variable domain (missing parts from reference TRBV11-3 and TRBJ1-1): EAGVVQSPRYKIIEKKQPVAFWCNPISGHNTLYWYLQNLGQGPELLIRYENEEAVDDSQLPKDRFSAERLKGVDSTLKIQPAELGDSAVYLCASSFVTDAEAFFGQGTRLTVV.

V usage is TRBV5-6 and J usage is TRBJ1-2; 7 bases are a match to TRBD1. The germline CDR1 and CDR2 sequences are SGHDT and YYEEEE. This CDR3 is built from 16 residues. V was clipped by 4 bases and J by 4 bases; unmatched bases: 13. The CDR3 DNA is TGTGCCAGCAGCGGTCCAAAAGGGGGCGCCTTCTATGGCTACACCTTC. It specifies CASSGPKGGAFYGYTF.

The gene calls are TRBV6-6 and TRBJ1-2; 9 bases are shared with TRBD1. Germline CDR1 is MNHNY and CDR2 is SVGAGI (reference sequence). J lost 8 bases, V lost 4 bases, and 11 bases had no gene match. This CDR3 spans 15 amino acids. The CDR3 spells CASSLTGTGSDGYTF. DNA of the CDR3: TGTGCCAGCAGTTTAACCGGGACAGGGTCTGACGGCTACACCTTC.